A single T cell receptor beta chain is shown here with its context. These data originate in a study of blood T cell repertoires in COVID-19. This study enrolled people aged 18 to 89 from approximately 25 US geographic areas. Two negative PCRs, clearance, or symptom resolution had been documented for recovered Cohort 3 donors. Per the original methods: Nucleated cell number was recorded as an estimate derived from reference gene primer amplification. Assay: immunoSEQ multiplex PCR; the TCRdb copy retains only in-frame clones and omits some. V, J and clone size are those of that table, while D and trimming were read from the DNA. Seen here are 390,000 or so clones, 85% to 90% observed once, and the top ten hold 10%. Trimming took off 0 bases at V and 3 bases at J, with 9 bases between the two ends. CDR1 and CDR2 from the germline V gene are SGHAT and FQNNGV. This CDR3 comprises 15 residues.

The sequencing sample was made of PBMCs or T cells enriched from blood (not recorded which). This chain joins TRBV11-2 and TRBJ1-5; maybe TRBD1 (5 bases). The receptor was derived from a woman aged 45-65 years who had recovered from COVID-19. CDR3 residues: CASSLEAGANQPQHF. In DNA, the CDR3 is TGTGCCAGCAGCTTAGAGGCTGGGGCCAATCAGCCCCAGCATTTT.